This T cell receptor (beta chain) was retrieved from a study of shared clonotypes between healthy human individuals. Study-wide context: Donors consisted of two women and a few men between 18 and 49.

Naive CD8 cells comprised CD45RO-negative, CCR7-positively selected cells, excluding terminally differentiated effector memory CD45RA+ cells. Donors, without exception, were Caucasian adults residing in Nashville, Tennessee. Study processing details: Junction-only sequences without quality scores were provided by ImmunoSEQ, so filtering was different. Profiling relied on immunoSEQ multiplex PCR, and the TCRdb table lists in-frame clones only, not all of them. V and J calls and clone size come straight from that table; D and trimming were deduced from the DNA. The profile covers roughly 2.1 million clones, with about 93% appearing a single time and 1.7% taken by the ten largest. With 8 bases clipped from V and 7 bases from J, the junction kept 10 bases outside the gene matches. CDR3 size: 14 residues. Germline V gives CDR1 SGHNT, CDR2 YENEEA.

The chain has TRBV11-3 and TRBJ2-2; 7 bases are a match to TRBD2. The receptor was derived from a young man in good health. Some clones in this sample may be carry-over from other donors' samples. Sample: naive CD8+ T cells from PBMCs. This CDR3 reads CASSSGGAGGELFF. The CDR3 DNA reads as TGTGCCAGCTCCTCGGGAGGCGCCGGCGGGGAGCTGTTTTTT.